The 32 T cell receptor beta chains reported below all come from one sample, sequenced in a study of blood T cell repertoires in COVID-19. Clones were sequenced by immunoSEQ multiplex PCR, and TCRdb holds only the in-frame ones, with some missing. Of just under 80,000 clones in the sample, about 80% were seen once. The sample comprised peripheral blood. These receptors were taken from a woman in her seventies with acute or convalescent COVID-19.

This chain joins TRBV7-7 and TRBJ2-7, with 8 nucleotides matching TRBD2. From germline, CDR1 is SSHAT and CDR2 FNYEAQ (reference sequence). Trimming cost V 5 bases and J 6 bases; bases outside gene matches: 6. CDR3 length: 13 residues. CDR3 in DNA: TGTGCCAGCAGCGCTGGGACTAGGGGCGAGCAGTACTTC. Translating gives CASSAGTRGEQYF.

This clone was counted once. The chain uses TRBV24-1 and TRBJ1-1; D ambiguous. Between the trimmed V and J ends, which lost 5 bases and 1 base, there was a span of 7 bases. The CDR3 covers 13 residues. Germline CDR1 reads KGHDR; CDR2 reads SFDVKD. As DNA, the CDR3 is TGTGCCACCAGTGGTCTCGGGAACACTGAAGCTTTCTTT. It specifies CATSGLGNTEAFF.

The chain joins TRBV7-2 to TRBJ1-1; D is uncertain. CDR1 is SGHTA, CDR2 FQGNSA, per germline. V lost 1 base, J lost 0 bases, and 6 bases lay in between. The CDR3 consists of 14 residues. The CDR3 sequence is CASSLGPMNTEAFF. As DNA, the CDR3 is TGTGCCAGCAGCTTAGGCCCTATGAACACTGAAGCTTTCTTT.

The V call is TRBV12-3 or TRBV12-4, the J call TRBJ1-2; 12 nucleotides line up with TRBD1. Germline trimming cut 7 bases from V and 8 bases from J; bases unmatched to any gene: 5. The CDR3 loop spans 13 amino acids. CDR3 coding DNA: TGTGCCAGCAAAGGGACAGGGGGCGCGGGCTACACCTTC. This translates into CASKGTGGAGYTF.

This clone came up once. The rearrangement uses TRBV9 and TRBJ1-4, with TRBD1 matching over 8 bases. The CDR3 runs to 18 residues. Germline V CDR1 and CDR2: SGDLS, YYNGEE. Unmatched junction bases numbered 11, after V lost 4 bases and J lost 0 bases. The CDR3 nucleotides read TGTGCCAGCAGCCACCCCGTGGGGACAGGTGCAACTAATGAAAAACTGTTTTTT. This encodes CASSHPVGTGATNEKLFF.

V usage is TRBV4-3 and J usage is TRBJ2-7; weak D call: TRBD2 (6 bases). There are 14 residues in the CDR3. V shed 5 bases and J shed 2 bases, with 13 bases lying between them. CDR1 is LGHNA and CDR2 is YSLEER in the germline V gene. CDR3 in DNA: TGCGCCAGCAGCAAGGGACTTCCACCCTACGAGCAGTACTTC. This gives the protein CASSKGLPPYEQYF.

The chain joins TRBV3-1 (or the pseudogene TRBV3-2) to TRBJ2-1, with 11 bases matching TRBD2. J gave up 5 bases and V 0 bases, and 9 bases lay outside the gene matches. This CDR3 region has 18 residues. The germline V gene encodes CDR1 LGHDT and CDR2 YNNKEL (reference sequence). CDR3 sequence: CASSQDRSGGAINNEQFF. CDR3 sequence (DNA): TGTGCCAGCAGCCAAGATCGTAGCGGGGGGGCGATAAACAATGAGCAGTTCTTC.

On this clone itself: One end of the junction varies from germline; a read error may be responsible. V is TRBV18 and J is TRBJ2-3, with 12 bases that match TRBD2. This CDR3 is 17 amino acids long. The germline CDR1 and CDR2 sequences are KGHSH and LQKENI. CDR3 sequence: CVSSCLAGGSGGDTQYF. The DNA for the CDR3 is TGTGTCAGCTCCTGCCTAGCGGGGGGGAGTGGGGGAGATACGCAGTATTTT.

The chain couples TRBV7-8 to TRBJ2-1, with 12 bases fitting TRBD1. Germline V gives CDR1 SGHVS, CDR2 FQNEAQ. The CDR3 is 15 amino acids. V lost 5 bases to trimming and J lost 4 bases; unmatched junction nucleotides: 3. The CDR3 here is CASSRGQGAYNEQFF. The CDR3 coding sequence is TGTGCCAGCAGCAGGGGACAGGGGGCTTACAATGAGCAGTTCTTC.

The chain joins TRBV16 to TRBJ1-6, with D possibly matching TRBD1 (6 bases). There are 16 residues in the CDR3. V was shortened by 2 bases and J by 10 bases, with 18 bases between the two germline ends. CDR1 and CDR2 (germline): KGHSY, FQNENV. CDR3 region: CASSQVRAGDSSPLHF. Written as DNA, the CDR3 is TGTGCCAGCAGCCAAGTGAGGGCAGGGGATTCATCACCCCTCCACTTT.

This sequence joins TRBV5-8 and TRBJ2-7, with 8 bases fitting TRBD2. Looked up from germline, CDR1 is SGHTS and CDR2 is YDEGEE. The junction had 1 base not matched to a gene; V was cut back by 1 base and J by 1 base. The CDR3 totals 14 residues. The CDR3 nucleotides are TGTGCCAGCAGCTTGACTAGCGGATCCTACGAGCAGTACTTC. It specifies CASSLTSGSYEQYF.

The rearrangement joins TRBV11-3 to TRBJ2-3, with unresolved D. The V and J ends lost 5 bases and 3 bases respectively, with 9 bases between them. The CDR3 covers 13 residues. Germline V CDR1 and CDR2: SGHNT, YENEEA. The CDR3 region has the DNA TGTGCCAGCAGCGGTCTGAGTACAGATACGCAGTATTTT. This encodes CASSGLSTDTQYF.

The chain couples TRBV4-3 to TRBJ2-7; 8 bases fit TRBD1. J lost 5 bases, V lost 3 bases, and 12 bases had no gene match. The CDR3 consists of 16 residues. CDR1 is LGHNA, CDR2 YSLEER, per germline. The CDR3 DNA sequence: TGCGCCAGCAGCCAGGGCTTGACAGGGGCCAGGAACGAGCAGTACTTC. As protein: CASSQGLTGARNEQYF.

The genes are TRBV18 and TRBJ1-5, with 7 bases that match TRBD1. The V segment lost 1 base and the J segment 4 bases; nucleotides outside the gene matches: 7. In germline, CDR1 is KGHSH, CDR2 LQKENI. The CDR3 runs 16 residues. CDR3 amino acids: CASSPLITGENQPQHF. CDR3 nucleotides: TGTGCCAGCTCACCACTCATAACAGGGGAAAATCAGCCCCAGCATTTT.

The chain recombines TRBV3-1 (or the pseudogene TRBV3-2) with TRBJ2-2, with D uncertain. V dropped 0 bases and J dropped 6 bases, with 2 bases sitting between them. This CDR3 has 12 amino acids. The V gene's germline CDR1 is LGHDT and CDR2 YNNKEL (reference sequence). This CDR3 reads CASSQDAGELFF. The CDR3 DNA follows: TGTGCCAGCAGCCAAGACGCCGGGGAGCTGTTTTTT.

Here the CDR3 reads CASSLKLQGNYGYTF. CDR3 coding DNA: TGTGCCAGCAGTTTAAAGTTGCAGGGCAACTATGGCTACACCTTC. This chain uses TRBV27 with TRBJ1-2, with D tentatively TRBD1 (5 bases). V shed 2 bases and J shed 2 bases, with 12 bases lying between them. The length of the CDR3 is 15 residues. Germline CDR1 is MNHEY and CDR2 is SMNVEV (reference sequence).

This rearrangement joins TRBV18 to TRBJ2-7; tentatively, D is TRBD1 (5 bases). There are 13 residues in the CDR3. The germline V and J ends were trimmed by 2 bases and 4 bases, with 9 bases remaining between them. Germline lookup yields CDR1 KGHSH and CDR2 LQKENI. The CDR3 DNA reads TGTGCCAGCTCACCAGGGGCGAGTTACGAGCAGTACTTC. This sequence encodes CASSPGASYEQYF.

The J gene is TRBJ1-2, the V gene TRBV27; D remains unclear. The germline V gene encodes CDR1 MNHEY and CDR2 SMNVEV (reference sequence). The CDR3 contains 13 residues. V gave up 6 bases and J gave up 2 bases, with 10 bases separating them. CDR3 nucleotides: TGTGCCAGCAGGGCGGGGTGGAACTATGGCTACACCTTC. This gives the protein CASRAGWNYGYTF.

V usage is TRBV19 and J usage is TRBJ1-5; possibly TRBD1 for D (6 bases). V was shortened by 3 bases and J by 0 bases, with 9 bases between the two germline ends. There are 15 residues in the CDR3. Germline CDR1 reads LNHDA; CDR2 reads SQIVND (reference sequence). The CDR3 region is CASSMDRLSNQPQHF. CDR3 in DNA: TGTGCCAGTAGTATGGACAGACTTAGCAATCAGCCCCAGCATTTT.

This CDR3 is CASSPGQGRGGREQYF. CDR3 bases: TGTGCCAGCAGCCCGGGACAGGGTAGGGGCGGGCGCGAGCAGTACTTC. The gene calls are TRBV5-4 and TRBJ2-7, with TRBD1 identical over 9 bases. Per germline, CDR1 SGHNT and CDR2 YYREEE (reference sequence). Germline trimming cut 4 bases from V and 6 bases from J; bases unmatched to any gene: 14. This CDR3 contains 16 residues.

V and J are TRBV9 and TRBJ2-3; perhaps TRBD1 as D (5 bases). Germline CDR1 is SGDLS and CDR2 is YYNGEE. V lost 2 bases to trimming and J lost 5 bases, with 18 bases between them. The CDR3 totals 16 residues. The DNA of the CDR3 is TGTGCCAGCAGCGTCGGGCAGGGAAGGGGATTAGATACGCAGTATTTT. It specifies CASSVGQGRGLDTQYF. Drawing the rest from reference TRBV9 and TRBJ2-3, the complete variable domain is DSGVTQTPKHLITATGQRVTLRCSPRSGDLSVYWYQQSLDQGLQFLIQYYNGEERAKGNILERFSAQQFPDLHSELNLSSLELGDSALYFCASSVGQGRGLDTQYFGPGTRLTVL.

The gene calls are TRBV6-5 and TRBJ1-6; D remains ambiguous. CDR3 size: 16 residues. The germline gives CDR1 MNHEY, CDR2 SVGAGI. Deletions cut 0 bases from V and 10 bases from J, with 16 bases between. CDR3 in DNA: TGTGCCAGCAGTTACTCGTCTGGCACGGGAGGATCACCCCTCCACTTT. Amino acid sequence: CASSYSSGTGGSPLHF.

This clone was counted a single time. This chain uses TRBV20-1 with TRBJ2-7; D ambiguous. Germline V gives CDR1 DFQATT, CDR2 SNEGSKA (reference sequence). The CDR3 contains 14 residues. V gave up 3 bases and J gave up 1 base, with 13 bases separating them. The CDR3 DNA sequence: TGCAGTGCTAGTCCCCCCAGCGATTCCTACGAGCAGTACTTC. This gives the protein CSASPPSDSYEQYF.

The chain links TRBV9 to TRBJ1-1, with a possible D match to TRBD1 (5 bases). V was trimmed by 1 base and J by 3 bases, leaving 7 bases between them. This CDR3 comprises 13 residues. Per the germline V gene, CDR1 is SGDLS and CDR2 is YYNGEE. The CDR3 reads CASSVSGHTEAFF. The CDR3 DNA is TGTGCCAGCAGCGTATCAGGGCACACTGAAGCTTTCTTT. Looking up the rest from reference TRBV9 and TRBJ1-1 gives the full variable domain: DSGVTQTPKHLITATGQRVTLRCSPRSGDLSVYWYQQSLDQGLQFLIQYYNGEERAKGNILERFSAQQFPDLHSELNLSSLELGDSALYFCASSVSGHTEAFFGQGTRLTVV.

The table lists this clone with a few counts. The gene calls are TRBV12-5 and TRBJ1-1; D perhaps matches TRBD1 (6 bases). The CDR3 length is 12 residues. The germline V and J ends were trimmed by 10 bases and 5 bases, with 14 bases remaining between them. The V gene's germline CDR1 is LGHNT and CDR2 FRNRAP. The CDR3 DNA is TGTGCTATCTCCGAACAGGGAACTGAAGCTTTCTTT. Its protein is CAISEQGTEAFF.

This clone was detected a few times. The chain joins TRBV4-3 to TRBJ1-2; possibly TRBD1 for D (6 bases). The V gene lost 2 bases and the J gene lost 8 bases, with 18 bases spanning the gap. Germline V lookup: CDR1 LGHNA, CDR2 YSLEER. The length of the CDR3 is 15 residues. The CDR3 loop is CASSQYTGAGDGYTF. DNA for the CDR3: TGCGCCAGCAGCCAATATACCGGGGCAGGGGACGGCTACACCTTC.

The genes are TRBV7-9 and TRBJ1-3; TRBD1 matches 7 bases. Trimming took 6 bases from V and 0 from J; bases not matched to a gene: 8. The length of the CDR3 is 16 residues. Germline CDR1 SEHNR, CDR2 FQNEAQ (reference sequence). As DNA, the CDR3 is TGTGCCAGCAGACCCGGGACAGCGATCTCTGGAAACACCATATATTTT. The encoded protein is CASRPGTAISGNTIYF.

J is TRBJ1-6 and V is TRBV15, with D uncertain. Trimming took off 6 bases at V and 5 bases at J, with 11 bases between the two ends. Looked up from germline, CDR1 is LNHNV and CDR2 is YYDKDF (reference sequence). CDR3 length equals 14 residues. The CDR3 coding sequence is TGTGCCACCAGGCCCATTAACAATAATTCACCCCTCCACTTT. It translates to CATRPINNNSPLHF.

The chain has TRBV6-6 and TRBJ1-2; 8 nucleotides line up with TRBD1. The junction had 11 bases not matched to a gene; V was cut back by 7 bases and J by 7 bases. There are 14 residues in the CDR3. In germline, CDR1 is MNHNY, CDR2 SVGAGI (reference sequence). Here the CDR3 DNA reads TGTGCCAGCACTCTCCCCCAGGGGGCGCGTGGCTACACCTTC. Protein sequence: CASTLPQGARGYTF.

This clone was counted a few times. The J gene is TRBJ2-1, the V gene TRBV9; TRBD2 might be the D (6 bases). The CDR3 sequence is 15 residues long. Trimming took 3 bases from V and 0 from J, leaving 10 bases between them. Germline values: CDR1 SGDLS, CDR2 YYNGEE. The chain's CDR3 is CASSAWDSSYNEQFF. In DNA form, the CDR3 reads TGTGCCAGCAGCGCCTGGGACTCCTCCTACAATGAGCAGTTCTTC. The full variable domain, its missing parts supplied by reference TRBV9 and TRBJ2-1, is DSGVTQTPKHLITATGQRVTLRCSPRSGDLSVYWYQQSLDQGLQFLIQYYNGEERAKGNILERFSAQQFPDLHSELNLSSLELGDSALYFCASSAWDSSYNEQFFGPGTRLTVL.

On this clone itself: At one end, the junction sequence differs from germline, possibly due to a read error. The chain carries TRBV7-7 and TRBJ1-4; D is ambiguous. CDR3 length: 15 residues. CDR1 SSHAT and CDR2 FNYEAQ come from the germline V gene (reference sequence). The CDR3 DNA sequence: TGTGCTAGCAGCTTAGGACGGAGCCATAATGAAAAACTGTTTTTT. Its translation is CASSLGRSHNEKLFF.

The rearrangement joins TRBV27 to TRBJ1-1; 7 bases align to TRBD1. The length of the CDR3 is 15 residues. Germline CDR1 and CDR2: MNHEY and SMNVEV (reference sequence). V dropped 5 bases and J dropped 2; count of bases not matched to a gene: 8. CDR3 loop: CASSPRQGANTEAFF. In DNA, the CDR3 is TGTGCCAGCAGTCCCAGACAGGGAGCTAACACTGAAGCTTTCTTT.